Listed here are 27 T cell receptor beta chains from one sample, sequenced in a study of Graves' ophthalmopathy and Graves' hyperthyroidism. TCR beta CDR3 amplification used RNA transcripts. An opening RT-PCR round employed HTBI primers and preceded a second-round multiplex PCR. Via MiXCR, TCRdb re-called the multiplex PCR reads, giving one row per CDR3 protein. Among about 620,000 distinct CDR3 sequences listed, approximately 21% were seen once. Specimen: peripheral blood. These receptors were taken from a woman between 18 and 29 years old with stable Graves' hyperthyroidism. Some clones in this sample may be carry-over from other donors' samples.

This clonotype was picked up a small number of times. V gene TRBV7-2 combines with J gene TRBJ2-5; 12 positions match TRBD2. Per the germline V gene, CDR1 is SGHTA and CDR2 is FQGNSA. CDR3 length: 15 residues. The V segment lost 5 bases and the J segment 5 bases; nucleotides outside the gene matches: 6. CDR3 nucleotide sequence: TGTGCCAGCAGCCCGACTAGCGGGGGCCGGGAGACCCAGTACTTC. As protein: CASSPTSGGRETQYF.

The sample holds a few counts of this clonotype. The chain recombines TRBV27 with TRBJ1-1; D is ambiguous. Per germline, CDR1 MNHEY and CDR2 SMNVEV (reference sequence). V lost 3 bases and J lost 4, with 18 bases in between. This CDR3 comprises 16 residues. CDR3 nucleotide sequence: TGTGCCAGCAGTTTCTCGACCAACCCGGGCCGCACTGAAGCTTTCTTT. Amino acids: CASSFSTNPGRTEAFF.

This clonotype was observed at least ten times. The chain carries TRBV19 and TRBJ1-5; D is possibly TRBD1 (5 bases). The CDR3 is made up of 14 amino acids. CDR1 is LNHDA, CDR2 SQIVND, per germline (reference sequence). With 5 bases removed from V and 4 bases from J, the gap between germline ends came to 12 bases. CDR3 in DNA: TGTGCCAGTAGTGTCAACCAGGGAAATCAGCCCCAGCATTTT. It specifies CASSVNQGNQPQHF.

The sample holds many counts of this clonotype. The chain links TRBV6-5 to TRBJ1-2; D not certain. Trimming shortened V by 0 bases and J by 8 bases, and 10 bases separated the two germline ends. This CDR3 has 13 amino acids. Per the germline V gene, CDR1 is MNHEY and CDR2 is SVGAGI. CDR3: CASSYSPAMGYTF. CDR3 coding DNA: TGTGCCAGCAGTTACTCGCCCGCTATGGGCTACACCTTC.

This clonotype has ten or more counts. The chain joins TRBV28 to TRBJ1-2; the D gene is possibly TRBD1 (5 bases). The CDR3 has 15 residues. Germline V gene sequence: CDR1 MDHEN, CDR2 SYDVKM. V dropped 8 bases and J dropped 5 bases, with 21 bases sitting between them. CDR3 DNA: TGTGCCAGCCATCCCGGGACCCCTGTCCCTTATGGCTACACCTTC. Translation: CASHPGTPVPYGYTF.

This clonotype showed up many times. V usage is TRBV7-2 and J usage is TRBJ2-5; D is uncertain. There are 11 residues in the CDR3. Germline V lookup: CDR1 SGHTA, CDR2 FQGNSA. Trimming left V 5 bases short and J 7 bases short, with 8 bases between. The CDR3 loop is CASSPGGTQYF. The CDR3 DNA reads TGTGCCAGCAGCCCCGGCGGGACCCAGTACTTC.

The chain combines TRBV27 with TRBJ1-2, with no clear D. The CDR3 contains 14 residues. V lost 4 bases, J lost 7 bases, and 16 bases lay in between. The germline CDR1 and CDR2 sequences are MNHEY and SMNVEV (reference sequence). The CDR3 is CASSSLPRAGGYTF. CDR3 in DNA: TGTGCCAGCAGTTCCCTCCCACGGGCGGGTGGCTACACCTTC.

This clonotype occurred many times. This sequence joins TRBV11-1 and TRBJ2-2; the D is unclear. V dropped 0 bases and J dropped 1 base, with 12 bases sitting between them. CDR1 is SGHAT and CDR2 is FQDESV in the germline V gene (reference sequence). This CDR3 contains 17 residues. The CDR3 sequence is CASSLAVAPLNTGELFF. The DNA for the CDR3 is TGTGCCAGCAGCTTAGCGGTAGCACCCTTGAACACCGGGGAGCTGTTTTTT.

V usage is TRBV15 and J usage is TRBJ2-5; 13 positions agree with TRBD2. The junction had 8 bases not matched to a gene; V was cut back by 0 bases and J by 4 bases. CDR3 size: 18 residues. Germline V gene lookup returns CDR1 LNHNV and CDR2 YYDKDF (reference sequence). CDR3 sequence reads: CATSRDPPGLAGTETQYF. The CDR3 bases are TGTGCCACCAGCAGAGACCCTCCGGGACTAGCGGGGACAGAGACCCAGTACTTC.

The chain couples TRBV30 to TRBJ2-2, with D possibly TRBD2 on 6 matching bases. Per the germline V gene, CDR1 is GTSNPN and CDR2 is SVGIG (reference sequence). The length of the CDR3 is 13 residues. Between the trimmed V and J ends, which lost 0 bases and 5 bases, there was a span of 7 bases. For the CDR3, the DNA is TGTGCCTGGAGTGTACGGGGGACCGGGGAGCTGTTTTTT. Its protein product is CAWSVRGTGELFF.

The CDR3 DNA sequence: TGCGCCAGCAGCTTGGGGAGGGTGAACACCGGGGAGCTGTTTTTT. Its protein product is CASSLGRVNTGELFF. The chain links TRBV5-1 to TRBJ2-2, with TRBD2 as a possible D gene (6 bases). Germline loops: CDR1 SGHRS, CDR2 YFSETQ. The CDR3 totals 15 residues. The V end lost 0 bases, the J end lost 1 base, and 7 bases lay between the germline ends. Full variable domain (outside the CDR3, taken from reference TRBV5-1 and TRBJ2-2): KAGVTQTPRYLIKTRGQQVTLSCSPISGHRSVSWYQQTPGQGLQFLFEYFSETQRNKGNFPGRFSGRQFSNSRSEMNVSTLELGDSALYLCASSLGRVNTGELFFGEGSRLTVL.

This chain links TRBV12-3 or TRBV12-4 with TRBJ1-5, with D hard to call. Trimming shortened V by 2 bases and J by 0 bases, and 11 bases separated the two germline ends. The CDR3 loop spans 16 amino acids. Written as DNA, the CDR3 is TGTGCCAGCAGTTTATCAGGAACCCTTAGCAATCAGCCCCAGCATTTT. This gives the protein CASSLSGTLSNQPQHF.

This clonotype came up many times. The chain has TRBV27 and TRBJ1-2; weak D call: TRBD1 (5 bases). Looked up from germline, CDR1 is MNHEY and CDR2 is SMNVEV (reference sequence). V lost 3 bases, J lost 5 bases, and 10 bases lay in between. CDR3 length equals 13 residues. The DNA of the CDR3 is TGTGCCAGCAGTTTTGGTGGGGGTTATGGCTACACCTTC. Its translation: CASSFGGGYGYTF.

This clonotype was recorded many times. This CDR3 is CASSHGSIYGYTF. In DNA form, the CDR3 reads TGTGCCAGCAGCCACGGGAGCATTTATGGCTACACCTTC. This chain connects TRBV2 to TRBJ1-2; D ambiguous. From germline, CDR1 is SNHLY and CDR2 FYNNEI. V was clipped by 6 bases and J by 5 bases, with 13 bases between them. This CDR3 has 13 residues.

The genes are TRBV5-1 and TRBJ2-4, with 8 bases that match TRBD1. The CDR3 sequence is 16 residues long. Germline CDR1 is SGHRS and CDR2 is YFSETQ. J was trimmed by 7 bases and V by 0 bases; bases with no gene match: 9. CDR3 in amino acids: CASSLAPGQGNNIQYF. In DNA form, the CDR3 reads TGCGCCAGCAGCTTGGCCCCCGGACAGGGAAATAACATTCAGTACTTC.

The chain is built from TRBV28 and TRBJ1-2; D gene uncertain. The V gene lost 2 bases and the J gene lost 1 base, with 11 bases spanning the gap. This CDR3 has 15 residues. Looked up from germline, CDR1 is MDHEN and CDR2 is SYDVKM. DNA of the CDR3: TGTGCCAGCAGTTTAAGCGGACCATTTAACTATGGCTACACCTTC. This sequence encodes CASSLSGPFNYGYTF.

V gene TRBV6-1 combines with J gene TRBJ2-5; D is ambiguous. Germline assignment: CDR1 MNHNS and CDR2 SASEGT. The CDR3 sequence is 12 residues long. Trimming took off 6 bases at V and 8 bases at J, with 13 bases between the two ends. CDR3 in amino acids: CASSPQTGTQYF. The CDR3 nucleotides read TGTGCCAGCAGCCCCCAAACGGGCACCCAGTACTTC.

CDR3 region: CASSVDPGGRSYEQYF. Written as DNA, the CDR3 is TGCGCCAGCAGCGTGGACCCGGGGGGGCGCTCCTACGAGCAGTACTTC. The J gene is TRBJ2-7, the V gene TRBV5-1; 8 bases agree with TRBD2. CDR3 size: 16 residues. Trimming removed 4 bases from V and 0 bases from J; junction bases left unmatched: 9. The germline gives CDR1 SGHRS, CDR2 YFSETQ.

The chain has TRBV20-1 and TRBJ2-2; TRBD1 or TRBD2 may be the D gene (6 bases each). CDR1 DFQATT and CDR2 SNEGSKA come from the germline V gene (reference sequence). This CDR3 is built from 14 residues. V was cut by 2 bases and J by 5 bases, with 12 bases left in between. The CDR3 region has the DNA TGCAGTGCTAGAAAGGGGGGAATGACCGGGGAGCTGTTTTTT. This sequence encodes CSARKGGMTGELFF.

The rearrangement links TRBV6-1 to TRBJ2-7; 9 bases agree with TRBD2. The CDR3 has 15 amino acids. V trimming: 1 base; J trimming: 1 base; junction bases outside the gene matches: 2. Germline values: CDR1 MNHNS, CDR2 SASEGT. The DNA for the CDR3 is TGTGCCAGCAGTGAAGTAGCGGGGGTATCCTACGAGCAGTACTTC. It encodes CASSEVAGVSYEQYF.

This clonotype was seen at least ten times. The V call is TRBV13, the J call TRBJ1-1; D perhaps matches TRBD1 (6 bases). The CDR3 is made up of 17 amino acids. V shed 1 base and J shed 0 bases, with 15 bases lying between them. Per germline, CDR1 PRHDT and CDR2 FYEKMQ (reference sequence). CDR3 nucleotide sequence: TGTGCCAGCAGCTTAGTGGTGGACAGCGGATTGAACACTGAAGCTTTCTTT. It translates to CASSLVVDSGLNTEAFF.

This clonotype showed up many times. This chain uses TRBV10-3 with TRBJ1-2, with TRBD1 matching over 8 bases. V lost 8 bases, J lost 3 bases, and 8 bases stayed unmatched. CDR1 ENHRY and CDR2 SYGVKD come from the germline V gene. The CDR3 contains 14 residues. CDR3: CAIARGQGDYGYTF. CDR3 sequence (DNA): TGTGCCATCGCGAGAGGACAGGGTGACTATGGCTACACCTTC.

This clonotype was recorded at least ten times. The chain couples TRBV7-9 to TRBJ1-1; weak D call: TRBD1 (5 bases). CDR1 is SEHNR, CDR2 FQNEAQ, per germline (reference sequence). V was cut by 1 base and J by 4 bases, with 7 bases left in between. This CDR3 has 13 amino acids. The DNA for the CDR3 is TGTGCCAGCAGCTTAGTAGGGGCCACTGAAGCTTTCTTT. Encoded protein: CASSLVGATEAFF.

The chain recombines TRBV30 with TRBJ1-1; the D is unclear. CDR3 length: 13 residues. Trimming took 4 bases from V and 2 from J, leaving 11 bases between them. Germline V gives CDR1 GTSNPN, CDR2 SVGIG (reference sequence). This chain's CDR3 is CAWIRERNTEAFF. The CDR3, as DNA: TGTGCCTGGATTCGGGAAAGAAACACTGAAGCTTTCTTT.

This clonotype was counted many times. This rearrangement joins TRBV27 to TRBJ2-5, with unresolved D. V was pared by 5 bases and J by 3 bases, with 10 bases between. Germline V gives CDR1 MNHEY, CDR2 SMNVEV (reference sequence). The CDR3 extends over 13 amino acids. CDR3 sequence (DNA): TGTGCCAGCAGTATAAATCTAAAAGAGACCCAGTACTTC. Its translation: CASSINLKETQYF.

This clonotype was found many times. J is TRBJ1-2 and V is TRBV29-1; 7 bases match TRBD1. After removal of 6 bases from V and 8 bases from J, the junction contained 12 bases not matched to a gene. CDR1 is SQVTM, CDR2 ANQGSEA, per germline. This CDR3 has 13 amino acids. The CDR3 DNA sequence: TGCAGCGTCCCGGAACAGGGGTTACAAGGCTACACCTTC. As protein: CSVPEQGLQGYTF.

This clonotype was seen a single time. The chain is built from TRBV11-2 and TRBJ1-1; D uncertain. The CDR3 has 15 amino acids. The ends were cut back, 0 bases at V and 7 bases at J, with 15 bases in the middle. The germline CDR1 and CDR2 sequences are SGHAT and FQNNGV. The CDR3 region is CASSLDIVPGLEAFF. The CDR3 bases are TGTGCCAGCAGCTTAGATATTGTACCAGGTCTTGAAGCTTTCTTT.